This T cell receptor beta chain was observed in a study of blood T cell repertoires in COVID-19 (dated by TCRdb to 2020 to 2022). Regarding the research as a whole: Samples covering the acute and convalescent phases of COVID-19 were provided by collaborators in the United States, Italy and Spain. The material from the prospective study consisted of cDNA or gDNA derived from T cells, B-cell-depleted T cells, or PBMCs. Subjects who had been exposed to COVID-19, were actively infected with it, or had recovered from it provided the deeply sampled blood TCRbeta repertoires that made up the dataset. The repertoires were released in a freely available public database intended as a resource for research on the immune response to SARS-CoV-2. Samples were obtained from the ongoing ImmuneRACE study (first 160 participants) and from over a thousand subjects provided by 6 global collaborators. A de-identified subject ID, COVID-19 status, age in years and sex were almost always included in the sample metadata. HLA class I and class II types, where available, came from metadata supplied by the sample provider rather than from assay-based typing.

With regard to this clone: What this receptor recognizes is not known. It has no much larger one-base neighbor in the sample; base qualities were not kept.

TCRbeta CDR3 regions were amplified from genomic DNA by means of the immunoSEQ Assay, a bias-controlled multiplex PCR. The original pipeline was this. Nucleated cell counts per sample were estimated from amplification of reference gene primers within the assay. Sequence reads were collapsed and filtered to measure the absolute abundance of every unique TCRbeta CDR3 rearrangement. For each sample, productive Simpson clonality was calculated as the square root of Simpson's diversity index over productive rearrangements. TCRdb holds this immuneACCESS table with in-frame rearrangements only. Some clones are missing; in checked studies, unresolved V genes explain under half, and the rest has no known cause. That table gives V, J and clone size, and the DNA gave D and trimming. This sample has 85,000 to 130,000 clones in its table, and 70% to 80% of those were observed once. The leading ten clones occupy 6.2% of the sample.

What the research found in general, with its limitations: How much clinical and demographic metadata was included differed by source and by participant, and the metadata was provided uncurated.

A distance of 10 bases separates the germline ends of V and J, which lose 4 bases and 3 bases respectively. The germline V gene provides CDR1 SGHVS and CDR2 FNYEAQ. CDR3 length: 13 amino acids, cysteine to phenylalanine. Here the CDR3 DNA is all that survives: 39 bases in frame from base 1. At one collaborating source in Seattle, patients were enrolled during active infection and were followed longitudinally through the course of disease. Each collaborating institution followed its own protocols to collect whole blood in K2EDTA tubes. For TCRbeta analysis, collaborator samples were shipped as frozen whole blood, as isolated PBMCs, or as DNA extracted from either sample type.

Sequencing was performed on peripheral blood. The clonotype comes from a man older than 75 with COVID-19, enrolled during active disease. Rearrangement joined TRBV7-6 to TRBJ2-7; the D gene is possibly TRBD1, with 6 bases matching. The CDR3 has the sequence CASSSTGIYEQYF. The nucleotides are TGTGCCAGCAGCTCCACAGGGATCTACGAGCAGTACTTC.